This T cell receptor (beta chain) is from a study of T-cell memory formation after mild COVID-19 (dated by TCRdb to the early 2020s). Background on the whole study: TCR sequence clusters from the two donors were largely donor specific. T-cell clones expanding and contracting after mild COVID-19 in a couple of donors were tracked by longitudinal TCRalpha and TCRbeta repertoire sequencing. Two young, previously healthy adult volunteers made up the cohort, one male and one female. What the authors observed across the whole study: From day 15 to 85, contracting clones showed balanced CD4/CD8 phenotypes, whereas a second wave of clones that expanded from day 15 to 37 leaned towards CD4+. SARS-CoV-2 specificity of the second-wave clones peaking on day 37 was not confirmed. Some responding clones were found in pre-infection memory, which suggests that pre-existing cross-reactive memory T cells took part in the SARS-CoV-2 response. Contracting CD4+ clones were found mainly in CM and EM memory subsets, while CD8+ clones were enriched in EMRA. Only a couple of mild cases were covered in the study, and larger cohorts including severe cases with pre-infection samples were considered necessary.

The run used an Illumina NovaSeq 6000. TCRalpha and TCRbeta cDNA libraries were built by 5'RACE with constant-segment primers, adding sample barcodes and unique molecular identifiers. RNA was extracted from every sample with Trizol reagent. The libraries were amplified in two PCR steps, and the second step added a second sample barcode and Illumina TruSeq adapters. Libraries were sequenced on an Illumina NovaSeq with 2 x 150 bp paired-end reads. The authors' pipeline ran thus. Demultiplexing of reads and collapsing into UMI-guided consensus sequences were performed with migec v1.2.7. With mixcr v2.1.11, UMI consensuses were aligned to TRA and TRB V and J templates and assembled into clonotypes. Clonotypes were classified as expanded or contracted when called significant by both edgeR and NoisET, with noise models trained on biological replicates. For edgeR calls, the cutoffs were a false discovery rate-adjusted p below 0.01 and a log2 fold-change threshold of 1. As an exploratory analysis of dynamics, PCA with hierarchical clustering was applied to max-normalized trajectories of the 1000 most abundant clonotypes. Separately sequenced CD4+ and CD8+ repertoires were used to assign a CD4 or CD8 phenotype to each responding clone. TCRdb redid the processing of the public reads, applying fastp at Q25 and MiXCR, and retained in-frame beta chains. Identical CDR3 protein sequences are pooled into one entry, listed with their most common genes and DNA. For this entry, the V and J calls and clone size follow TCRdb and not the study's own pipeline. The sample contains around 370,000 distinct CDR3 sequences, around 21% of them found a single time. The ten top clones hold under 15% of the sample.

This clonotype was observed a handful of times. This receptor's antigen is unknown. No qualities accompany the bases; no much larger clone lies one base away. Ficoll-Paque density gradient centrifugation was the method used to isolate PBMCs. Sequences KGHSH (CDR1) and LQKENI (CDR2) are obtained from the germline V gene. From the cysteine through the phenylalanine, the CDR3 covers 13 amino acids. Only the CDR3 portion is preserved as DNA: 39 bases, with reading frame beginning at the first base. V lost 3 bases and J lost 7 bases; the stretch between them is 12 bases long. The receptor was isolated from an adult woman who had mild COVID-19 (a few samples of this study predate the infection). The sample titles of this study are shuffled in the database, so cell type and time point are left out; the donor was told from shared clones. Sequenced material: PBMCs or a T cell subset sorted from them (not recorded which). The sequence links TRBV18 to TRBJ2-5; the D gene is perhaps TRBD1 or TRBD2, as each covers 5 bases. The sequenced DNA is TGTGCCAGCTCACCGAAAGAGAGGGGGACCCAGTACTTC. This is translated as CASSPKERGTQYF.